This TCR beta chain is drawn from a study of T cell repertoires in cytomegalovirus infection. CDR1 and CDR2 from the germline V gene are SGHRS and YFSETQ. V lost 5 bases to trimming and J lost 3 bases; unmatched junction nucleotides: 8. The CDR3 loop spans 15 amino acids. One entry per CDR3 protein results from TCRdb running MiXCR on the reads. The data show some 310,000 distinct CDR3 sequences, with roughly 25% seen just once and roughly 14% held by the top ten. There are a few counts of this clonotype. Its antigen is currently unknown. The chain joins TRBV5-1 to TRBJ1-5; 7 nucleotides match TRBD1. Sequencing was performed on cultured PBMCs, taken from culture after CMV antigen stimulation. The TCR sequence derives from a human donor in good health (CMV status not recorded). Some clones in this sample may be carry-over from other donors' samples. CDR3 sequence reads: CASSRGTDFNQPQHF. DNA for the CDR3: TGCGCCAGCAGTCGTGGGACAGACTTCAATCAGCCCCAGCATTTT.